A single sample is the source of the 15 T cell receptor beta chains below, sequenced in a study of T cell responses to AZD1222 COVID-19 vaccine. Repertoires were generated with immunoSEQ multiplex PCR, while TCRdb's copy carries only in-frame clones and drops some. Of roughly 150,000 clones in the sample, roughly 90% were seen once. Here the sequenced sample was peripheral blood, taken 28 days after the second AZD1222 dose. The receptor source for this set is an adult who received the AZD1222 COVID-19 vaccine.

The rearrangement uses TRBV6-5 and TRBJ1-1; possible D gene TRBD1, 5 bases. CDR3 length: 14 residues. In germline, CDR1 is MNHEY, CDR2 SVGAGI. The ends were cut back, 5 bases at V and 1 base at J, with 11 bases in the middle. CDR3 in amino acids: CASSREGENTEAFF. CDR3 DNA: TGTGCCAGCAGTCGGGAAGGGGAGAACACTGAAGCTTTCTTT.

The rearrangement joins TRBV5-6 to TRBJ1-2; D unresolved. Germline CDR1 and CDR2: SGHDT and YYEEEE. The CDR3 has 14 amino acids. V was pared by 0 bases and J by 2 bases, with 8 bases between. The CDR3 DNA sequence: TGTGCCAGCAGCTTGGATCCGGGCAACTATGGCTACACCTTC. Its translation: CASSLDPGNYGYTF.

The CDR3 nucleotides are TGTGCCAGCAGCCAAGTCCGGACTAACTATGGCTACACCTTC. Its translation: CASSQVRTNYGYTF. The chain has TRBV3-1 (or the pseudogene TRBV3-2) and TRBJ1-2, with no clear D. The CDR3 totals 14 residues. Germline-derived CDR1 and CDR2 are LGHDT and YNNKEL (reference sequence). The V and J ends lost 1 base and 0 bases respectively, with 6 bases between them.

The rearrangement joins TRBV7-9 to TRBJ1-1; D is unclear. Deletions cut 1 base from V and 5 bases from J, with 14 bases between. In germline, CDR1 is SEHNR, CDR2 FQNEAQ (reference sequence). This CDR3 is built from 15 residues. The CDR3 DNA follows: TGTGCCAGCAGCTTAGAGGGCATGAGGTTTACTGAAGCTTTCTTT. Translating gives CASSLEGMRFTEAFF.

V is TRBV7-2 and J is TRBJ1-4; D is unresolved. The ends were cut back, 3 bases at V and 4 bases at J, with 9 bases in the middle. CDR3 size: 14 residues. In germline, CDR1 is SGHTA, CDR2 FQGNSA. The CDR3, as DNA: TGTGCCAGCAGCTTGGGAAGCGGTAATGAAAAACTGTTTTTT. This encodes CASSLGSGNEKLFF.

The chain links TRBV19 to TRBJ1-2, with unresolved D. Per the germline V gene, CDR1 is LNHDA and CDR2 is SQIVND (reference sequence). V lost 5 bases and J lost 5, with 12 bases in between. CDR3 length: 13 residues. For the CDR3, the DNA is TGTGCCAGTAGTTTGGACCGGGATTATGGCTACACCTTC. Its translation is CASSLDRDYGYTF.

This chain links TRBV18 with TRBJ1-3; 10 positions match TRBD1. The CDR3 is made up of 15 amino acids. CDR1 and CDR2 (germline): KGHSH, LQKENI. The trim removed 6 bases at V and 4 bases at J, leaving 6 bases unmatched. CDR3 in DNA: TGTGCCAGCTCGGAGGGACAGGGGACCGGAAACACCATATATTTT. It translates to CASSEGQGTGNTIYF. The variable domain in full, with the rest retrieved from reference TRBV18 and TRBJ1-3, is NAGVMQNPRHLVRRRGQEARLRCSPMKGHSHVYWYRQLPEEGLKFMVYLQKENIIDESGMPKERFSAEFPKEGPSILRIQQVVRGDSAAYFCASSEGQGTGNTIYFGEGSWLTVV.

The chain couples TRBV6-5 to TRBJ1-1; weak D call: TRBD1 (6 bases). CDR1 MNHEY and CDR2 SVGAGI come from the germline V gene. The CDR3 contains 15 residues. The V and J ends lost 6 bases and 2 bases respectively, with 16 bases between them. In DNA, the CDR3 is TGTGCCAGCAGCCTCAGCGGGGGCGTAAACACTGAAGCTTTCTTT. This sequence encodes CASSLSGGVNTEAFF.

As regards this clone: Germline and junction disagree at one end, which may indicate a read error. V and J are TRBV6-1 and TRBJ1-4; no firm D call. This CDR3 is 15 amino acids long. Per germline, CDR1 MNHNS and CDR2 SASEGT. CDR3 residues: CASSEDGRGRGKLFF. Here the CDR3 DNA reads TGTGCCAGCAGCGAAGACGGACGAGGACGAGGAAAACTGTTTTTT.

V is TRBV19 and J is TRBJ1-3; no definite D call. Germline values: CDR1 LNHDA, CDR2 SQIVND (reference sequence). The length of the CDR3 is 12 residues. In DNA form, the CDR3 reads TGTGCTTCGGGGAGCTCTGGAAACACCATATATTTT. It translates to CASGSSGNTIYF.

The chain joins TRBV2 to TRBJ1-6, with D hard to call. Germline loops: CDR1 SNHLY, CDR2 FYNNEI. The CDR3 has 15 residues. The V end was cut by 6 bases, the J end by 0 bases, with 9 bases between. The CDR3 nucleotides read TGTGCCAGCAGGACGGAGAGCTCCTATAATTCACCCCTCCACTTT. This sequence encodes CASRTESSYNSPLHF.

The V call is TRBV6-5, the J call TRBJ1-5, with TRBD1 identical over 10 bases. CDR3 length: 14 amino acids. CDR1 MNHEY and CDR2 SVGAGI come from the germline V gene. V gave up 6 bases and J gave up 7 bases; unmatched junction bases: 6. The CDR3 protein is CASRGTGVRQPQHF. The DNA of the CDR3 is TGTGCCAGCAGGGGGACAGGGGTGCGACAGCCCCAGCATTTT.

The V call is TRBV7-9, the J call TRBJ1-1; the D is unclear. Germline assignment: CDR1 SEHNR and CDR2 FQNEAQ (reference sequence). The CDR3 sequence is 12 residues long. Between the trimmed V and J ends, which lost 1 base and 8 bases, there was a span of 8 bases. CDR3 in amino acids: CASSLEGSEAFF. CDR3 DNA: TGTGCCAGCAGCTTAGAGGGTTCAGAAGCTTTCTTT.

This chain joins TRBV10-1 and TRBJ1-2; D unresolved. CDR3 length: 15 amino acids. Trimming pared 0 bases from V and 5 bases from J, leaving 13 bases between. In germline, CDR1 is WNHNN, CDR2 SYGVQD (reference sequence). CDR3 in DNA: TGCGCCAGCAGTGAGTCCCGGGAAAACCCTTATGGCTACACCTTC. Protein: CASSESRENPYGYTF.

The gene calls are TRBV11-1 and TRBJ1-2; D is unresolved. The germline V gene has CDR1 SGHAT and CDR2 FQDESV (reference sequence). This CDR3 has 15 residues. Trimming took off 1 base at V and 4 bases at J, with 13 bases between the two ends. The CDR3 sequence: CASSLGVGSLYGYTF. CDR3 nucleotide sequence: TGTGCCAGCAGCTTAGGGGTCGGCAGCCTCTATGGCTACACCTTC.